These T cell receptor beta chains were read from a single sample in a study of spatial heterogeneity in lung cancer. TCRdb re-called the 5' RACE reads through MiXCR, storing one row per CDR3 protein. This sample has 9,500 to 12,000 distinct CDR3 sequences, with around 9.1% found just once. This specimen was PBMCs, taken at follow-up. All receptors come from a female donor with early-stage non-small cell lung cancer. Both conserved end residues are part of each CDR3. The order of the fields is CDR3 protein, clone size, CDR3 length, V gene, D gene, J gene. A D gene is named only where the DNA matches it firmly. For some rows the clone size is stated as once, few or many, or as a class when expanded; others skip it.

CASYPISGTGVVGNYGYTF,many,19,TRBV27,TRBD1,TRBJ1-2
CASSTGTEETQYF,many,13,TRBV5-4,TRBD1,TRBJ2-5
CASRQWMNTGELFF,many,14,TRBV10-1,NA,TRBJ2-2
CASSRRTGRNYGYTF,few,15,TRBV3-1,TRBD1,TRBJ1-2
CASSLLGHESNQPQHF,many,16,TRBV28,NA,TRBJ1-5
CASSQSPGAEKLFF,many,14,TRBV7-6,NA,TRBJ1-4
CASRLDRANTGELFF,many,15,TRBV6-6,TRBD1,TRBJ2-2
CASSLWRLAGGPGELFF,many,17,TRBV28,TRBD2,TRBJ2-2
CASSQGLGRGKPEAFF,many,16,TRBV4-1,TRBD1,TRBJ1-1
CASSPRPGLARTGELFF,many,17,TRBV18,TRBD2,TRBJ2-2
CASSLEGRATDTQYF,many,15,TRBV7-2,NA,TRBJ2-3
CSATSQGGRNTGELFF,NA,16,TRBV20-1,TRBD1,TRBJ2-2
CASSSAGGRVTGELFF,many,16,TRBV28,TRBD2,TRBJ2-2
CAWRKWGTEAFF,many,12,TRBV30,NA,TRBJ1-1
CASSYPNLGQETQYF,many,15,TRBV6-6,NA,TRBJ2-5
CASEGLAGGLRTDTQYF,many,17,TRBV10-2,TRBD2,TRBJ2-3
CATSRAGTSYEQYF,many,14,TRBV15,TRBD2,TRBJ2-7
CASSFSRIRDSEQYF,few,15,TRBV11-1,TRBD1,TRBJ2-7
CASADRGPHNEQFF,many,14,TRBV7-9,TRBD1,TRBJ2-1
CAISDPLWDSGYTGELFF,NA,18,TRBV10-3,TRBD2,TRBJ2-2
CASRGREPPGELFF,many,14,TRBV5-1,TRBD2,TRBJ2-2
CASSDGLAGGYEQFF,many,15,TRBV2,TRBD2,TRBJ2-1
CASSPDSGRVGYNEQFF,many,17,TRBV6-5,TRBD2,TRBJ2-1
CASSLGQGGVNEQFF,large,15,TRBV7-9,NA,TRBJ2-1
CASSFGLAGGTSYEQYF,many,17,TRBV28,TRBD2,TRBJ2-7
CASSLTAGPDTQYF,many,14,TRBV7-9,NA,TRBJ2-3
CSVELDTWDGTGELFF,many,16,TRBV29-1,NA,TRBJ2-2
CSARASSLLRGYTF,many,14,TRBV20-1,NA,TRBJ1-2
CASSWDYNEQFF,many,12,TRBV5-6,NA,TRBJ2-1
CASSYLAGTGSGYTF,NA,15,TRBV7-9,TRBD1,TRBJ1-2
CASSPWDYQETQYF,many,14,TRBV5-1,NA,TRBJ2-5
CATSQPNENIQYF,NA,13,TRBV24-1,NA,TRBJ2-4
CASSQDGRDTEAFF,few,14,TRBV4-1,NA,TRBJ1-1
CASRTGGTEAFF,many,12,TRBV28,TRBD1,TRBJ1-1
CASSYGLSSGANVLTF,few,16,TRBV7-2,NA,TRBJ2-6
CASSLSLLAGAETQYF,many,16,TRBV7-2,TRBD2,TRBJ2-5
CATSDYRGEQFF,many,12,TRBV24-1,NA,TRBJ2-1
CASSPGLAGARTDTQYF,many,17,TRBV7-9,TRBD2,TRBJ2-3
CASSLNRIQRGSTDTQYF,many,18,TRBV7-9,TRBD2,TRBJ2-3
CASGTGNTEAFF,many,12,TRBV5-1,TRBD1,TRBJ1-1
CATSDLISEQFF,many,12,TRBV24-1,NA,TRBJ2-1